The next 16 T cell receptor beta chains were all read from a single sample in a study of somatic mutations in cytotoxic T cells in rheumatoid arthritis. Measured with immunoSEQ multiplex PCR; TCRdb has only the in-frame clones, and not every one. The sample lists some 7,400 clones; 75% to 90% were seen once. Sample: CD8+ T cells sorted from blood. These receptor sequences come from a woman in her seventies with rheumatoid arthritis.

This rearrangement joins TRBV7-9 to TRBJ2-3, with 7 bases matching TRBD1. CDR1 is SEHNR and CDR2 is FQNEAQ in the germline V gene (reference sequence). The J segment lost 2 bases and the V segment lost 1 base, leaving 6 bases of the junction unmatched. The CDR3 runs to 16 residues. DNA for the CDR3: TGTGCCAGCAGCTTAGGGGACAGCACCCTCACAGATACGCAGTATTTT. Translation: CASSLGDSTLTDTQYF.

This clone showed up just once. The CDR3 region is CASSRGRGYNEQFF. The CDR3 bases are TGTGCCAGCAGCCGAGGGCGGGGATACAATGAGCAGTTCTTC. V is TRBV13 and J is TRBJ2-1, with D perhaps TRBD2 (6 bases). This CDR3 has 14 amino acids. Germline CDR1 is PRHDT and CDR2 is FYEKMQ (reference sequence). V lost 5 bases, J lost 4 bases, and 12 bases lay in between.

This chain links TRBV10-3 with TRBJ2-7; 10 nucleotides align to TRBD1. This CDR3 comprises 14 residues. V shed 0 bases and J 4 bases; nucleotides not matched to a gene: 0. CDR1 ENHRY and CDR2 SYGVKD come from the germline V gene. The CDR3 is CAISESGQGYEQYF. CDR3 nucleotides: TGTGCCATCAGTGAGTCGGGACAGGGGTACGAGCAGTACTTC.

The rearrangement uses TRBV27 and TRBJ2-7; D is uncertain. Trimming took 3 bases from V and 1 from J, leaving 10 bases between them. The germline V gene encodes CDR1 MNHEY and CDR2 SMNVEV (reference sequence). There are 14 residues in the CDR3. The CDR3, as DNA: TGTGCCAGCAGTTTGCGGCCGGATTCCTACGAGCAGTACTTC. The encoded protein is CASSLRPDSYEQYF.

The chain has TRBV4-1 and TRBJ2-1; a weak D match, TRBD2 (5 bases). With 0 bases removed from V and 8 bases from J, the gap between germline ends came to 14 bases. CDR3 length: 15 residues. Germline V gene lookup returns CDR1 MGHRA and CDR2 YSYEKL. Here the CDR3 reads CASSQDFLAQDEQFF. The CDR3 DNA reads TGCGCCAGCAGCCAAGATTTCCTAGCCCAGGATGAGCAGTTCTTC.

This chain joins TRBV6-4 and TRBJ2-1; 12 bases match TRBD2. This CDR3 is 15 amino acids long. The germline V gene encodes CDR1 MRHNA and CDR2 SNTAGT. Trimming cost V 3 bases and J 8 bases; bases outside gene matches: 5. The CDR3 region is CASSDSSGGAHEQFF. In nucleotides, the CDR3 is TGTGCCAGCAGTGATTCTAGCGGGGGGGCCCATGAGCAGTTCTTC.

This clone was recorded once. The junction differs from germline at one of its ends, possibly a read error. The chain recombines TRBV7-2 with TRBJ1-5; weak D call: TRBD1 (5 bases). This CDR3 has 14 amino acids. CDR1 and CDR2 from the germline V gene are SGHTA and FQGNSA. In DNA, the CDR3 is TGTGCCAGCAGCTTAGGGCAGGGCAATCAACCCCAGCATTTT. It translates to CASSLGQGNQPQHF.

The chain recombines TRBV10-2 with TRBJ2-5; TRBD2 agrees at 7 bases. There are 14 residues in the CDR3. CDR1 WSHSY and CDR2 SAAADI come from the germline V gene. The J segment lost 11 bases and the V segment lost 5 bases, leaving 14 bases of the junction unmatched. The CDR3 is CASSLGLIAGEQYF. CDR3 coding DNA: TGCGCCAGCAGTTTGGGACTAATAGCTGGGGAGCAGTACTTC.

The DNA of the CDR3 is TGTGCCAGCAGCTTAGAGGGGGCGCGGGGGAGCTCCTACAATGAGCAGTTCTTC. It yields the protein CASSLEGARGSSYNEQFF. The chain carries TRBV11-3 and TRBJ2-1, with a possible D match to TRBD2 (7 bases). V lost 0 bases, J lost 0 bases, and 15 bases lay in between. The CDR3 has 18 residues. Germline V gives CDR1 SGHNT, CDR2 YENEEA.

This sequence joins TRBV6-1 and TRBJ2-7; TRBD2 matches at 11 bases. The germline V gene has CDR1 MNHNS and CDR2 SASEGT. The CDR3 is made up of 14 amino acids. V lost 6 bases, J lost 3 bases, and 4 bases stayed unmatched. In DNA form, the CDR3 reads TGTGCCAGCAGACTAGCGGGGGAAGACTACGAGCAGTACTTC. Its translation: CASRLAGEDYEQYF.

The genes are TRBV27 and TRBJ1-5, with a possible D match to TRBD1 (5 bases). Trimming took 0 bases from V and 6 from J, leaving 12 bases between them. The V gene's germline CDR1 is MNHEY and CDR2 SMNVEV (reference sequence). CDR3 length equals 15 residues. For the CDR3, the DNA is TGTGCCAGCAGTTTATCGGGGGGGGGTGGTCAGCCCCAGCATTTT. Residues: CASSLSGGGGQPQHF.

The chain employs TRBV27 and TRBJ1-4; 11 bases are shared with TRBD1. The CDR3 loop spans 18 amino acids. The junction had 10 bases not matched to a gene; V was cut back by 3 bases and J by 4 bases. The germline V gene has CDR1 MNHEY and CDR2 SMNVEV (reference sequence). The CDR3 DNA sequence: TGTGCCAGCAGTTTTACCCCGGGACAGGGGGAGGGTAATGAAAAACTGTTTTTT. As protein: CASSFTPGQGEGNEKLFF.

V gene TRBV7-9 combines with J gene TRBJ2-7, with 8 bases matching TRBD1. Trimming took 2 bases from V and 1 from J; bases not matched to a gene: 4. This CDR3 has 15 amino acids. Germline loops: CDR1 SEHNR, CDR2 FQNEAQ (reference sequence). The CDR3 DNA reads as TGTGCCAGCAGCTTAAGGACAGGGTTATCCTACGAGCAGTACTTC. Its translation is CASSLRTGLSYEQYF.

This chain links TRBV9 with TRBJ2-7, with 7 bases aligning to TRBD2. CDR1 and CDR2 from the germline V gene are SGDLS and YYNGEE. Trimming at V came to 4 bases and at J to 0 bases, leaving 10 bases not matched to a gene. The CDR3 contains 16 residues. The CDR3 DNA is TGTGCCAGCAGCTCCCAAGGACTAGTGGCCTCCTACGAGCAGTACTTC. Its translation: CASSSQGLVASYEQYF.

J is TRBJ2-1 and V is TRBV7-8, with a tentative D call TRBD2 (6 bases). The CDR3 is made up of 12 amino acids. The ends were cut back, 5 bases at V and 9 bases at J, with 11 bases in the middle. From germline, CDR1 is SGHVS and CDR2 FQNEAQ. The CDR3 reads CASSGGFGEQFF. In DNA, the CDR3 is TGTGCCAGCAGCGGAGGGTTCGGTGAGCAGTTCTTC. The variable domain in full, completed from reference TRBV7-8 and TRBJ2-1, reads GAGVSQSPRYKVAKRGQDVALRCDPISGHVSLFWYQQALGQGPEFLTYFQNEAQLDKSGLPSDRFFAERPEGSVSTLKIQRTQQEDSAVYLCASSGGFGEQFFGPGTRLTVL.

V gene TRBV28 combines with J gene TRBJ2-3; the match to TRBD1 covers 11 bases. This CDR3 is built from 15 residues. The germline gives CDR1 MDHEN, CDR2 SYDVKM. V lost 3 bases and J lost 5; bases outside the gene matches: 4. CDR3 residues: CASSFRDRGVDTQYF. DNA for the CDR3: TGTGCCAGCAGTTTTAGGGACAGGGGGGTAGATACGCAGTATTTT. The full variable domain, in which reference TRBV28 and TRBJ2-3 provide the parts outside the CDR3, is DVKVTQSSRYLVKRTGEKVFLECVQDMDHENMFWYRQDPGLGLRLIYFSYDVKMKEKGDIPEGYSVSREKKERFSLILESASTNQTSMYLCASSFRDRGVDTQYFGPGTRLTVL.